This TCR beta chain was obtained from a study of OX40 agonist ivuxolimab in advanced cancers. Study at large: Patients got intravenous ivuxolimab at 0.01 to 10 mg/kg every 2 weeks. Study results and limitations: People who partly responded at 0.1-3.0 mg/kg had some of the least clonal expansion seen. In CD8+ T cells, expanded clones were on average more numerous than in CD4+. Blood T cells, both CD4+ and CD8+, expanded clonally by week 6 at 0.1 to 3.0 mg/kg.

There are 17 residues in the CDR3. V lost 3 bases and J 0 bases, leaving 17 bases between the germline ends. Germline lookup yields CDR1 KGHSH and CDR2 LQKENI. Profiling relied on immunoSEQ multiplex PCR, and the TCRdb table lists in-frame clones only, not all of them. The sample includes 45,000 to 55,000 clones, around 84% seen only once; the top ten take 1.6%. To note about this clone: No antigen is known for it.

The sequence derives from an adult with an advanced solid tumor such as melanoma, head and neck, liver or kidney cancer. The specimen comprised CD4+ or CD8+ T cells sorted from blood, sampled in a trial of the OX40 agonist ivuxolimab. The chain joins TRBV18 to TRBJ1-2; D perhaps matches TRBD1 (6 bases). Here the CDR3 reads CASSPTTEGHPNYGYTF. CDR3 bases: TGTGCCAGCTCACCGACTACTGAGGGACACCCTAACTATGGCTACACCTTC.